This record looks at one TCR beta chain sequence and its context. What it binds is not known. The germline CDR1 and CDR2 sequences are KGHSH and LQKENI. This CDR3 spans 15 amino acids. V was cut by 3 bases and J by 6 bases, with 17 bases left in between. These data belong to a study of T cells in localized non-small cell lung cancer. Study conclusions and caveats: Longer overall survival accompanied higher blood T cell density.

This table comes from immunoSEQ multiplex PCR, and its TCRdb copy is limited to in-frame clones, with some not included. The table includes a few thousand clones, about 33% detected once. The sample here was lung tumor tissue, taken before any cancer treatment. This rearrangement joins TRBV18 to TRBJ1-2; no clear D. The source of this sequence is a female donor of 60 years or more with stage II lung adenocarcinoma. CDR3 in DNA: TGTGCCAGCTCACCCGGACGCCTCGAGACGAATGGCTACACCTTC. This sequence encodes CASSPGRLETNGYTF.